A single sample gave rise to the 19 T cell receptor beta chains below, sequenced in a study of T cells after posttransplantation cyclophosphamide. Clones were sequenced by immunoSEQ multiplex PCR, and TCRdb holds only the in-frame ones, with some missing. This sample yields 12,000 or so clones, of which 75% to 95% are seen a single time; around 4% belongs to the top ten. Busulfan-fludarabine conditioning, marrow transplant, and cyclophosphamide on days +3 and +4 were administered. The starting material was PBMCs, obtained after allogeneic stem cell transplant with posttransplant cyclophosphamide. The source is a female patient between 25 and 45 years old who received an allogeneic stem cell transplant from an unrelated donor, was CMV-positive, and had no GVHD. These T cells may partly come from the graft donor.

This chain uses TRBV5-1 with TRBJ1-6; 7 nucleotides align to TRBD1. Germline V gene sequence: CDR1 SGHRS, CDR2 YFSETQ. The V segment lost 0 bases and the J segment 9 bases; nucleotides outside the gene matches: 12. CDR3 length: 17 amino acids. The CDR3 nucleotides are TGCGCCAGCAGCTTGGGGGGTATGACAGGGTTTGCTTCACCCCTCCACTTT. Protein sequence: CASSLGGMTGFASPLHF.

The chain uses TRBV28 and TRBJ2-7; perhaps TRBD1 as D (6 bases). CDR3 length: 14 amino acids. Trimming took 2 bases from V and 3 from J, leaving 11 bases between them. Germline CDR1 reads MDHEN; CDR2 reads SYDVKM. The CDR3 sequence is CASSLGQGRYEQYF. DNA of the CDR3: TGTGCCAGCAGTTTAGGGCAGGGGCGCTACGAGCAGTACTTC.

The chain carries TRBV27 and TRBJ1-1, with TRBD1 identical over 8 bases. In germline, CDR1 is MNHEY, CDR2 SMNVEV (reference sequence). The CDR3 is made up of 15 amino acids. The junction had 6 bases not matched to a gene; V was cut back by 1 base and J by 5 bases. CDR3 amino acids: CASSLFVRGPTEAFF. The CDR3 region has the DNA TGTGCCAGCAGTTTATTCGTCAGGGGGCCGACTGAAGCTTTCTTT.

This clone has a single count. The chain employs TRBV4-1 and TRBJ2-1, with 7 bases fitting TRBD2. Germline loops: CDR1 MGHRA, CDR2 YSYEKL. CDR3 size: 13 residues. J lost 12 bases, V lost 3 bases, and 8 bases had no gene match. CDR3 region: CASSQPTSAGQFF. The CDR3 coding sequence is TGCGCCAGCAGCCAGCCTACTAGCGCCGGGCAGTTCTTC.

The rearrangement joins TRBV6-4 to TRBJ2-1; possibly TRBD2 for D (5 bases). The V gene's germline CDR1 is MRHNA and CDR2 SNTAGT. CDR3 length: 16 residues. Trimming shortened V by 0 bases and J by 0 bases, and 9 bases separated the two germline ends. The CDR3 loop reads CASSDSGGSSYNEQFF. Here the CDR3 DNA reads TGTGCCAGCAGTGACTCTGGTGGGAGCTCCTACAATGAGCAGTTCTTC.

The rearrangement links TRBV9 to TRBJ1-1; D is undetermined. Per germline, CDR1 SGDLS and CDR2 YYNGEE. CDR3 length: 14 residues. The V end was cut by 2 bases, the J end by 0 bases, with 8 bases between. The CDR3 loop is CASSVGNMNTEAFF. For the CDR3, the DNA is TGTGCCAGCAGCGTTGGTAACATGAACACTGAAGCTTTCTTT.

The chain carries TRBV5-4 and TRBJ2-7; D might be TRBD2 (5 bases). This CDR3 region has 13 residues. Per the germline V gene, CDR1 is SGHNT and CDR2 is YYREEE (reference sequence). Trimming pared 4 bases from V and 0 bases from J, leaving 8 bases between. CDR3 residues: CASSPGDSYEQYF. The CDR3 nucleotides read TGTGCCAGCAGCCCCGGGGACTCCTACGAGCAGTACTTC.

The chain combines TRBV6-5 with TRBJ1-5, with 10 nucleotides matching TRBD1. From germline, CDR1 is MNHEY and CDR2 SVGAGI. Trimming at V came to 2 bases and at J to 9 bases, leaving 7 bases not matched to a gene. This CDR3 spans 15 amino acids. CDR3 in DNA: TGTGCCAGCAGTTACGGACAGGGGGGGCAATGGCCCCAGCATTTT. This gives the protein CASSYGQGGQWPQHF.

This chain links TRBV6-5 with TRBJ2-1; TRBD2 agrees at 8 bases. This CDR3 contains 15 residues. Germline lookup yields CDR1 MNHEY and CDR2 SVGAGI. V shed 0 bases, J shed 7 bases, and the junction held 5 bases outside the gene matches. This CDR3 reads CASSYSRTSNNEQFF. CDR3 DNA: TGTGCCAGCAGTTACTCCCGGACTAGCAATAATGAGCAGTTCTTC.

The chain recombines TRBV7-9 with TRBJ2-4, with 9 bases lining up with TRBD1. V shed 5 bases and J 1 base; nucleotides not matched to a gene: 9. Germline loops: CDR1 SEHNR, CDR2 FQNEAQ (reference sequence). CDR3 length equals 17 residues. CDR3 protein: CASSGEDRGFAKNIQYF. CDR3 nucleotides: TGTGCCAGCAGCGGGGAGGACAGGGGATTTGCCAAAAACATTCAGTACTTC.

The chain is built from TRBV10-2 and TRBJ1-6, with D possibly TRBD1 on 5 matching bases. Germline values: CDR1 WSHSY, CDR2 SAAADI. The germline V and J ends were trimmed by 6 bases and 7 bases, with 13 bases remaining between them. The CDR3 length is 14 residues. In nucleotides, the CDR3 is TGCGCCAGCAGGTGGGGGGAAAGCAATTCACCCCTCCACTTT. This codes for CASRWGESNSPLHF.

The gene calls are TRBV2 and TRBJ2-5, with D possibly TRBD1 on 6 matching bases. V lost 3 bases and J 3 bases, leaving 17 bases between the germline ends. The CDR3 is made up of 16 amino acids. Germline CDR1 SNHLY, CDR2 FYNNEI. This chain's CDR3 is CASSEFLRGSKETQYF. As DNA, the CDR3 is TGTGCCAGCAGTGAGTTCTTAAGGGGGAGCAAAGAGACCCAGTACTTC.

The chain joins TRBV10-2 to TRBJ2-1; D may be TRBD1 (5 bases). Looked up from germline, CDR1 is WSHSY and CDR2 is SAAADI. V was shortened by 6 bases and J by 5 bases, with 14 bases between the two germline ends. The CDR3 length is 14 residues. CDR3 sequence: CASRVRDYDNEQFF. The CDR3 region has the DNA TGCGCCAGCAGGGTCAGGGATTATGACAATGAGCAGTTCTTC.

V and J are TRBV4-1 and TRBJ1-3; 7 bases align to TRBD1. The germline CDR1 and CDR2 sequences are MGHRA and YSYEKL. The CDR3 has 19 amino acids. The junction had 18 bases not matched to a gene; V was cut back by 2 bases and J by 5 bases. The DNA of the CDR3 is TGCGCCAGCAGCCAACCGGGACAGTGGCTTGACGGGGTTAGAAACACCATATATTTT. Translation: CASSQPGQWLDGVRNTIYF.

The rearrangement links TRBV27 to TRBJ1-1; D is perhaps TRBD1 (5 bases). The germline V gene encodes CDR1 MNHEY and CDR2 SMNVEV (reference sequence). V lost 1 base, J lost 0 bases, and 9 bases lay in between. CDR3 length: 15 amino acids. The CDR3 reads CASSLLRGMNTEAFF. The CDR3 DNA reads as TGTGCCAGCAGTTTATTGCGGGGGATGAACACTGAAGCTTTCTTT.

V and J are TRBV2 and TRBJ1-2, with D uncertain. The CDR3 is made up of 11 amino acids. Trimming took off 7 bases at V and 2 bases at J, with 5 bases between the two ends. CDR1 and CDR2 (germline): SNHLY, FYNNEI. The CDR3 DNA reads as TGTGCCAGCACACGGAACTATGGCTACACCTTC. This translates into CASTRNYGYTF.

The gene calls are TRBV5-6 and TRBJ2-2; 8 nucleotides line up with TRBD1. CDR3 size: 18 residues. After removal of 2 bases from V and 3 bases from J, the junction contained 12 bases not matched to a gene. The germline gives CDR1 SGHDT, CDR2 YYEEEE. The CDR3 reads CASSLPYPRTGYTGELFF. The CDR3 nucleotides are TGTGCCAGCAGCTTACCCTATCCTCGGACAGGGTACACCGGGGAGCTGTTTTTT.

The chain is built from TRBV4-1 and TRBJ1-6; D might be TRBD1 (6 bases). The germline CDR1 and CDR2 sequences are MGHRA and YSYEKL. This CDR3 region has 14 residues. With 8 bases removed from V and 1 base from J, the gap between germline ends came to 9 bases. The CDR3 here is CASQGQSYNSPLHF. Here the CDR3 DNA reads TGCGCCAGCCAGGGGCAATCCTATAATTCACCCCTCCACTTT.

V and J are TRBV5-6 and TRBJ1-1; TRBD1 matches 10 bases. Germline CDR1 SGHDT, CDR2 YYEEEE. The CDR3 sequence is 16 residues long. With 0 bases clipped from V and 1 base from J, the junction kept 3 bases outside the gene matches. The CDR3 DNA is TGTGCCAGCAGCTTGGGGACAGGGGGTAAGAACACTGAAGCTTTCTTT. Its protein product is CASSLGTGGKNTEAFF. Based on the CDR3 plus reference TRBV5-6 and TRBJ1-1, the full variable domain is DAGVTQSPTHLIKTRGQQVTLRCSPKSGHDTVSWYQQALGQGPQFIFQYYEEEERQRGNFPDRFSGHQFPNYSSELNVNALLLGDSALYLCASSLGTGGKNTEAFFGQGTRLTVV.